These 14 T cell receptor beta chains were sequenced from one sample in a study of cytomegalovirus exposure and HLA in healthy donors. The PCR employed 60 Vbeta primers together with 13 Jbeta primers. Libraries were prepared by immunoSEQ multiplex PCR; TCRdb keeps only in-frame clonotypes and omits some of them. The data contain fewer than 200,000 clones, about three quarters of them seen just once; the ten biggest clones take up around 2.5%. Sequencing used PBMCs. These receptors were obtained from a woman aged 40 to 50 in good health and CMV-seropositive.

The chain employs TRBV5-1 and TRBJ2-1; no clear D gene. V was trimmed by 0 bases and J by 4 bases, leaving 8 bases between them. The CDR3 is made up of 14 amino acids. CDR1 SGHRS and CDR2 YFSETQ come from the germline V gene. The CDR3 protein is CASSLAPDYNEQFF. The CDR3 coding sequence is TGCGCCAGCAGCTTGGCACCAGATTACAATGAGCAGTTCTTC.

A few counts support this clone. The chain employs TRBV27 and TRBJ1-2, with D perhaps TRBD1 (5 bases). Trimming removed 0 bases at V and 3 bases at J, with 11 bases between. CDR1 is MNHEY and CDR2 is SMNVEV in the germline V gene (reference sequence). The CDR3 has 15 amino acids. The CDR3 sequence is CASSLSGQFHYGYTF. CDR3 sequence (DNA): TGTGCCAGCAGTTTATCGGGGCAGTTTCACTATGGCTACACCTTC.

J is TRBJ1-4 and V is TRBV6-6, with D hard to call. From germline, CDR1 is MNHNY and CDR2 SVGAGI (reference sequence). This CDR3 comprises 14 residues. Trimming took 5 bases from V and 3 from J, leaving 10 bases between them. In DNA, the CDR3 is TGTGCCAGCAGTCCCCAACTAGCTAATGAAAAACTGTTTTTT. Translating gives CASSPQLANEKLFF.

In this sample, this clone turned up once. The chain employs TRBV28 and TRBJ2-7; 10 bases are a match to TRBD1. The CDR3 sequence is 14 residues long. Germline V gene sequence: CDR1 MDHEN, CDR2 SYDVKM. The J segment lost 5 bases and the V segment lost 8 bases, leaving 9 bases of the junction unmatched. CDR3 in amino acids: CASWSRGTGDEQYF. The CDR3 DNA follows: TGTGCCAGCTGGTCCCGGGGGACAGGGGACGAGCAGTACTTC.

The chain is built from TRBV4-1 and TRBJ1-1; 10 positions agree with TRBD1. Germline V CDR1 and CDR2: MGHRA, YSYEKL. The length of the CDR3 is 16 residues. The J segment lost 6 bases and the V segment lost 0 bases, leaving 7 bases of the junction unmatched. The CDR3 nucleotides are TGCGCCAGCAGCCAAGATATTCGACAGGGGGCGGCTGAAGCTTTCTTT. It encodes CASSQDIRQGAAEAFF.

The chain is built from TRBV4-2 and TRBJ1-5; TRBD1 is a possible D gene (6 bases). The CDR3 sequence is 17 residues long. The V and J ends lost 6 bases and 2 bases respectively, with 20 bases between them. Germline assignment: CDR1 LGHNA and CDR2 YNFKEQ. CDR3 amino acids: CASRRSTGIEGNQPQHF. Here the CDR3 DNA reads TGTGCCAGCAGACGTTCTACAGGGATAGAAGGCAATCAGCCCCAGCATTTT.

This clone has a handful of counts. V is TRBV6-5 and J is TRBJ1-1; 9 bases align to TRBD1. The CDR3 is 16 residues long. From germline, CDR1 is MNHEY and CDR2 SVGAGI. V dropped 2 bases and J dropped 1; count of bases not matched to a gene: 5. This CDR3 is CASSYLPGQGNTEAFF. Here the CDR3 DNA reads TGTGCCAGCAGTTACCTTCCGGGACAGGGGAACACTGAAGCTTTCTTT.

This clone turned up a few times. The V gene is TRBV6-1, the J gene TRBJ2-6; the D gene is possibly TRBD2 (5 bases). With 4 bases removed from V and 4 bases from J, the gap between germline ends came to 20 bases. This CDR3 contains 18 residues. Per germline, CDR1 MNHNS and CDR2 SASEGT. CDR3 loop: CASSGHNQKGGGANVLTF. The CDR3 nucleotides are TGTGCCAGCAGTGGACACAACCAAAAAGGAGGAGGGGCCAACGTCCTGACTTTC.

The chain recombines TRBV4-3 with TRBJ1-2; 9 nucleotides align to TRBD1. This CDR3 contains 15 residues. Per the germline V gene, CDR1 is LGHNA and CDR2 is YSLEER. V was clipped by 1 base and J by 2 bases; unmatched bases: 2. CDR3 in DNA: TGCGCCAGCAGCCAAGGACAGGGGGAGAACTATGGCTACACCTTC. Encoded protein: CASSQGQGENYGYTF.

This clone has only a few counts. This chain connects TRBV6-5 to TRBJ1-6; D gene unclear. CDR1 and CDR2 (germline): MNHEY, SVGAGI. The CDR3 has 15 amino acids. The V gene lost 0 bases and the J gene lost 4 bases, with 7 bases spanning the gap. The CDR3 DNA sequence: TGTGCCAGCAGTTACTCTGAGAGGTATAATTCACCCCTCCACTTT. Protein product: CASSYSERYNSPLHF.

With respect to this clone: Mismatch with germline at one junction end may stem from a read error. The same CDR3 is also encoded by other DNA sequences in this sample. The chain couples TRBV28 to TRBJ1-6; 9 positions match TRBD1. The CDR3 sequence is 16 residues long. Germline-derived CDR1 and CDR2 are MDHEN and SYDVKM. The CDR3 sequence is CASARDRDSYNSPLHF. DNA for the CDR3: TGTGCCAGCGCCCGGGACAGGGACTCCTATAATTCCCCCCTCCACTTT.

Here the CDR3 DNA reads TGTGCCAGCAGTTACGGGGCCTTCTCTGGAAACACCATATATTTT. Its protein is CASSYGAFSGNTIYF. The chain couples TRBV6-5 to TRBJ1-3, with a weak D call TRBD1 (5 bases). Germline loops: CDR1 MNHEY, CDR2 SVGAGI. The length of the CDR3 is 15 residues. V lost 2 bases and J lost 0, with 8 bases in between.

CDR3 DNA sequence: TGTGCCAGTAACACAGGGGAAAAAAACATTCAGTACTTC. Translation: CASNTGEKNIQYF. The chain is built from TRBV19 and TRBJ2-4, with 7 bases matching TRBD1. From germline, CDR1 is LNHDA and CDR2 SQIVND (reference sequence). This CDR3 contains 13 residues. Losses at the gene ends were 7 bases for V and 4 bases for J; bases not matched to a gene: 4.

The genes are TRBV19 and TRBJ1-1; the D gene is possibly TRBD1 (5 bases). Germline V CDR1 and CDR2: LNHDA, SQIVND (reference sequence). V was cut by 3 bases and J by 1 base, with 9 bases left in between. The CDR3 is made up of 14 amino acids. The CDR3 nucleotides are TGTGCCAGTAGTATTATGGGGCAGAACACTGAAGCTTTCTTT. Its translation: CASSIMGQNTEAFF.